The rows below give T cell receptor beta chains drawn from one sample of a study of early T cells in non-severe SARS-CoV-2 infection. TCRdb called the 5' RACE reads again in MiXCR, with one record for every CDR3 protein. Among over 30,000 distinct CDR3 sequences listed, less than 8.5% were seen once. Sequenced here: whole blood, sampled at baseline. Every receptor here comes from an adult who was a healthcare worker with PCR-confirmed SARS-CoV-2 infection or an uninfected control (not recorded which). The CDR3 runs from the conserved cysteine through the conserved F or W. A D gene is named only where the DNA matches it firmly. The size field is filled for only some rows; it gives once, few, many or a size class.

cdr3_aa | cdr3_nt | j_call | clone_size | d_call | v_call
CASSQEEGLAVETQYF | TGCGCCAGCAGCCAAGAAGAGGGTCTAGCCGTCGAGACCCAGTACTTC | TRBJ2-5 | NA | NA | TRBV4-3
CASSTVQNSPLHF | TGTGCCAGCAGTACCGTCCAAAATTCACCCCTCCACTTT | TRBJ1-6 | many | NA | TRBV12-3/TRBV12-4
CASSHLNLLDGNTGELFF | TGTGCCAGCAGCCACTTAAACCTTTTGGACGGAAACACCGGGGAGCTGTTTTTT | TRBJ2-2 | few | NA | TRBV7-8
CASSAPSAGELFF | TGTGCCAGTAGTGCCCCTAGTGCCGGGGAGCTGTTTTTT | TRBJ2-2 | many | NA | TRBV19
CSVEGIAGPHEQYF | TGCAGCGTTGAGGGAATAGCGGGTCCCCACGAGCAGTACTTC | TRBJ2-7 | few | TRBD2 | TRBV29-1
CASSPRQGGNYNEQFF | TGTGCCAGCAGCCCTAGACAGGGGGGAAACTACAATGAGCAGTTCTTC | TRBJ2-1 | NA | TRBD1 | TRBV13
CASSPPYSYEQYF | TGTGCCAGCTCACCACCGTACTCCTACGAGCAGTACTTC | TRBJ2-7 | NA | NA | TRBV18
CASSLGDYRENEQFF | TGTGCCAGCAGCTTGGGGGATTACAGGGAGAATGAGCAGTTCTTC | TRBJ2-1 | many | NA | TRBV5-6
CASSRSYTIYF | TGTGCCAGCAGCCGAAGCTACACCATATATTTT | TRBJ1-3 | many | NA | TRBV12-3/TRBV12-4
CASSLGQLNTEAFF | TGTGCCAGCAGTTTAGGACAGCTGAACACTGAAGCTTTCTTT | TRBJ1-1 | NA | NA | TRBV12-3/TRBV12-4
CSVGRDLYNEQFF | TGCAGCGTTGGGAGGGATTTGTACAATGAGCAGTTCTTC | TRBJ2-1 | few | NA | TRBV29-1
CASSLGLAAYQETQYF | TGTGCCAGCAGCTTAGGACTAGCGGCGTACCAAGAGACCCAGTACTTC | TRBJ2-5 | few | TRBD2 | TRBV7-2
CGSSSIGGTDTQYF | TGTGGCAGCAGTTCGATCGGTGGCACAGATACGCAGTATTTT | TRBJ2-3 | NA | NA | TRBV12-3/TRBV12-4
CASSSWTSGSSGELFF | TGTGCCAGCAGTTCATGGACTAGCGGGAGCTCTGGGGAGCTGTTTTTT | TRBJ2-2 | few | TRBD2 | TRBV27
CASSLIAADTQYF | TGTGCCAGCAGCTTAATAGCGGCGGATACGCAGTATTTT | TRBJ2-3 | NA | NA | TRBV7-9
CASSRLKDTQYF | TGTGCCAGCAGCCGACTAAAAGATACGCAGTATTTT | TRBJ2-3 | many | NA | TRBV6-6
CAISESKGGSNQPQHF | TGTGCCATCAGTGAGTCCAAAGGGGGAAGCAATCAGCCCCAGCATTTT | TRBJ1-5 | many | NA | TRBV10-3
CASSIGSRVEQYF | TGTGCCAGTAGTATAGGATCCCGGGTCGAGCAGTACTTC | TRBJ2-7 | NA | NA | TRBV19
CASSQEPGQKFRELFF | TGTGCCAGCAGCCAAGAACCGGGACAGAAATTCCGGGAGCTGTTTTTT | TRBJ2-2 | NA | TRBD1 | TRBV4-2
CASRDGGGALGAFF | TGTGCCAGCAGGGATGGAGGGGGCGCTTTGGGAGCTTTCTTT | TRBJ1-1 | few | TRBD1 | TRBV5-6
CSATGQVQDTQYF | TGCAGTGCTACCGGACAGGTTCAAGATACGCAGTATTTT | TRBJ2-3 | few | TRBD1 | TRBV20-1
CGFPDSRTDTQYF | TGTGGGTTTCCCGACAGCAGAACAGATACGCAGTATTTT | TRBJ2-3 | once | NA | TRBV28
CASRLQRGSTPSAIQYF | TGTGCCAGCAGACTTCAAAGGGGATCAACCCCTTCGGCCATTCAGTACTTC | TRBJ2-4 | many | NA | TRBV7-2
CASSLEQGARQYF | TGTGCCAGCAGTTTAGAGCAGGGGGCTCGGCAGTACTTC | TRBJ2-7 | many | TRBD1 | TRBV12-3/TRBV12-4
CASSFSSGRGHQPQHF | TGTGCCAGCAGTTTTTCGTCGGGCAGGGGGCATCAGCCCCAGCATTTT | TRBJ1-5 | few | TRBD1 | TRBV12-3/TRBV12-4
CASSLAGLVAADTQYF | TGTGCCAGCAGCTTAGCAGGACTAGTGGCCGCAGATACGCAGTATTTT | TRBJ2-3 | NA | TRBD2 | TRBV7-6
CSARGLAGVGEQFF | TGCAGCGCTAGGGGACTAGCGGGAGTCGGTGAGCAGTTCTTC | TRBJ2-1 | many | TRBD2 | TRBV29-1
CASSLRQGVPEAFF | TGTGCCAGCAGCTTACGGCAGGGGGTCCCTGAAGCTTTCTTT | TRBJ1-1 | many | TRBD1 | TRBV7-2
CSAIGRNTGELFF | TGCAGTGCTATTGGGAGAAACACCGGGGAGCTGTTTTTT | TRBJ2-2 | few | NA | TRBV20-1
CASSLGRSGGPLYLYNEQFF | TGTGCCAGCAGCTTAGGAAGGTCGGGAGGGCCCCTCTATCTATACAATGAGCAGTTCTTC | TRBJ2-1 | many | TRBD2 | TRBV7-8
CASSLARARTDTQYF | TGTGCCAGCAGCTTAGCCAGGGCCCGCACAGATACGCAGTATTTT | TRBJ2-3 | many | NA | TRBV7-9
CASSLAGGRAVNEQFF | TGTGCCAGCAGTTTAGCTGGCGGGAGGGCCGTCAATGAGCAGTTCTTC | TRBJ2-1 | many | TRBD2 | TRBV12-3/TRBV12-4
CASSFGSLAGSTDTQYF | TGTGCCAGCAGCTTTGGGTCATTAGCGGGAAGCACAGATACGCAGTATTTT | TRBJ2-3 | few | TRBD2 | TRBV7-9
CASRTNLDTYNEQFF | TGTGCCAGCAGAACGAACCTAGACACTTACAATGAGCAGTTCTTC | TRBJ2-1 | many | NA | TRBV12-3/TRBV12-4
CASSFDRSSYNEQFF | TGTGCCAGCAGCTTTGACAGGAGCTCCTACAATGAGCAGTTCTTC | TRBJ2-1 | NA | NA | TRBV11-1
CASSLWIAKNIQYF | TGTGCCAGCAGCTTGTGGATAGCCAAAAACATTCAGTACTTC | TRBJ2-4 | NA | NA | TRBV5-6
CASRDRPNTGELFF | TGTGCCAGCAGAGACAGACCTAACACCGGGGAGCTGTTTTTT | TRBJ2-2 | NA | NA | TRBV6-5
CASSKTSGVTDTQYF | TGTGCCAGCAGCAAGACTAGCGGGGTTACAGATACGCAGTATTTT | TRBJ2-3 | few | TRBD2 | TRBV7-9
CASSEGFGDTQYF | TGCGCCAGCAGTGAGGGGTTCGGGGATACGCAGTATTTT | TRBJ2-3 | NA | NA | TRBV10-2
CASSPNTGTGFYEQYF | TGTGCCAGCAGCCCTAACACCGGGACAGGGTTCTACGAGCAGTACTTC | TRBJ2-7 | many | TRBD1 | TRBV5-6
CASSHSGTSGYNEQFF | TGTGCCAGCAGTCACTCCGGGACTAGCGGATACAATGAGCAGTTCTTC | TRBJ2-1 | many | TRBD2 | TRBV13
CSATRDEQYF | TGCAGTGCTACTCGGGACGAGCAGTACTTC | TRBJ2-7 | many | NA | TRBV20-1
CASSYGSVLGTKETQYF | TGTGCCAGCAGTTACGGGTCCGTTCTCGGGACAAAAGAGACCCAGTACTTC | TRBJ2-5 | many | NA | TRBV6-5
CSARENTEAFF | TGCAGCGCCCGAGAGAACACTGAAGCTTTCTTT | TRBJ1-1 | many | NA | TRBV29-1
CASSLGFDYEQYF | TGTGCCAGCAGCTTAGGGTTCGACTACGAGCAGTACTTC | TRBJ2-7 | many | NA | TRBV13